The 28 T cell receptor beta chains below come from one sample, sequenced in a study of blood T cell repertoires in COVID-19 (dated by TCRdb to the early 2020s). Libraries were made using the immunoSEQ multiplex PCR assay. TCRdb stores this immuneACCESS table with in-frame sequences only. Part of the clones is absent; in the studies checked, under half of the shortfall reflects unresolved V genes, and no reason is known for the rest. Recorded for this sample are over 45,000 clones; approximately 82% of them occurred a single time. The ten largest clonotypes hold roughly 4.8% of the sample. The specimen sequenced was peripheral blood. Source of these receptors: a human donor in a cohort sampled during active COVID-19.

The chain joins TRBV10-2 to TRBJ1-1; D is unclear. The CDR3 extends over 13 amino acids. The germline CDR1 and CDR2 sequences are WSHSY and SAAADI. V shed 6 bases and J shed 1 base, with 9 bases lying between them. The chain's CDR3 is CASRAQQNTEAFF. The CDR3 nucleotides are TGCGCCAGCAGGGCACAGCAGAACACTGAAGCTTTCTTT.

V and J are TRBV30 and TRBJ2-1; TRBD2 agrees at 8 bases. V was clipped by 3 bases and J by 7 bases; unmatched bases: 8. The CDR3 has 14 residues. The germline CDR1 and CDR2 sequences are GTSNPN and SVGIG (reference sequence). The CDR3 DNA follows: TGTGCCTGGAGCCTCGGGAGGGTCAAAAATGAGCAGTTCTTC. Translated: CAWSLGRVKNEQFF.

V usage is TRBV5-1 and J usage is TRBJ2-7; D is perhaps TRBD1 (5 bases). Germline CDR1 is SGHRS and CDR2 is YFSETQ. The V end was cut by 3 bases, the J end by 2 bases, with 18 bases between. The CDR3 totals 16 residues. This CDR3 reads CASSSEGPQGPYEQYF. In DNA, the CDR3 is TGCGCCAGCAGCTCGGAAGGTCCGCAGGGCCCCTACGAGCAGTACTTC. Complete variable domain (other parts from reference TRBV5-1 and TRBJ2-7): KAGVTQTPRYLIKTRGQQVTLSCSPISGHRSVSWYQQTPGQGLQFLFEYFSETQRNKGNFPGRFSGRQFSNSRSEMNVSTLELGDSALYLCASSSEGPQGPYEQYFGPGTRLTVT.

The CDR3, as DNA: TGTGCCAGCAGCCTTTTGCTTTCCTCGGGACAGTCTAATGAAAAACTGTTTTTT. Protein product: CASSLLLSSGQSNEKLFF. The chain recombines TRBV7-9 with TRBJ1-4; 7 bases are shared with TRBD1. With 5 bases clipped from V and 3 bases from J, the junction kept 15 bases outside the gene matches. The CDR3 contains 18 residues. Germline values: CDR1 SEHNR, CDR2 FQNEAQ (reference sequence). The full variable domain, in which reference TRBV7-9 and TRBJ1-4 provide the parts outside the CDR3, is DTGVSQNPRHKITKRGQNVTFRCDPISEHNRLYWYRQTLGQGPEFLTYFQNEAQLEKSRLLSDRFSAERPKGSFSTLEIQRTEQGDSAMYLCASSLLLSSGQSNEKLFFGSGTQLSVL.

This clone was seen once. This sequence joins TRBV27 and TRBJ2-2, with D possibly TRBD2 on 6 matching bases. Germline CDR1 is MNHEY and CDR2 is SMNVEV (reference sequence). Trimming left V 1 base short and J 6 bases short, with 15 bases between. The CDR3 sequence is 16 residues long. The CDR3 loop reads CASSLLVGLASGELFF. CDR3 bases: TGTGCCAGCAGTTTATTGGTGGGCCTAGCGTCCGGGGAGCTGTTTTTT.

This chain links TRBV2 with TRBJ1-6; 8 nucleotides agree with TRBD1. CDR3 length equals 14 residues. The J segment lost 8 bases and the V segment lost 7 bases, leaving 7 bases of the junction unmatched. The germline CDR1 and CDR2 sequences are SNHLY and FYNNEI. In DNA form, the CDR3 reads TGTGCCAGCAAACGGACAGGGTCTTATTCACCCCTCCACTTT. The encoded protein is CASKRTGSYSPLHF.

The chain has TRBV7-6 and TRBJ2-7, with D possibly being TRBD2 (6 bases). Per the germline V gene, CDR1 is SGHVS and CDR2 is FNYEAQ. The CDR3 sequence is 15 residues long. Trimming removed 0 bases at V and 5 bases at J, with 14 bases between. The CDR3 DNA reads as TGTGCCAGCAGCTTAGCCCCCTGGGACTTTAACGAGCAGTACTTC. It specifies CASSLAPWDFNEQYF.

The rearrangement joins TRBV19 to TRBJ1-6; 7 bases agree with TRBD1. The CDR3 totals 15 residues. Germline trimming cut 6 bases from V and 3 bases from J; bases unmatched to any gene: 5. Germline CDR1 reads LNHDA; CDR2 reads SQIVND (reference sequence). The CDR3 DNA reads TGTGCCAGTAGGAGGGACAGCAACTATAATTCACCCCTCCACTTT. Amino acids: CASRRDSNYNSPLHF.

This chain uses TRBV15 with TRBJ2-4; possible D gene TRBD2, 5 bases. V lost 0 bases, J lost 0 bases, and 12 bases lay in between. The CDR3 has 17 amino acids. Germline V lookup: CDR1 LNHNV, CDR2 YYDKDF (reference sequence). The CDR3 loop is CATSRDLRGSAKNIQYF. CDR3 coding DNA: TGTGCCACCAGCAGAGATCTGCGCGGGTCAGCCAAAAACATTCAGTACTTC.

The chain recombines TRBV7-9 with TRBJ2-7; D perhaps matches TRBD1 (5 bases). The germline V and J ends were trimmed by 5 bases and 2 bases, with 16 bases remaining between them. This CDR3 has 15 residues. CDR1 and CDR2 from the germline V gene are SEHNR and FQNEAQ (reference sequence). DNA of the CDR3: TGTGCCAGCAGCCTACTCCCTCAAGGGGCCTACGAGCAGTACTTC. It yields the protein CASSLLPQGAYEQYF.

The chain recombines TRBV2 with TRBJ2-2, with D possibly being TRBD1 (5 bases). Trimming stripped 2 bases from V and 7 bases from J, with 11 bases between. CDR3 length equals 14 residues. CDR1 and CDR2 (germline): SNHLY, FYNNEI. CDR3 in DNA: TGTGCCAGCAGTGAAATAGGGGTAGGCGGGGAGCTGTTTTTT. Residues: CASSEIGVGGELFF. Combining the CDR3 with reference TRBV2 and TRBJ2-2 gives the whole variable domain EPEVTQTPSHQVTQMGQEVILRCVPISNHLYFYWYRQILGQKVEFLVSFYNNEISEKSEIFDDQFSVERPDGSNFTLKIRSTKLEDSAMYFCASSEIGVGGELFFGEGSRLTVL.

The chain uses TRBV19 and TRBJ1-6; 9 positions agree with TRBD1. Germline CDR1 and CDR2: LNHDA and SQIVND (reference sequence). The CDR3 extends over 14 amino acids. J lost 10 bases, V lost 3 bases, and 4 bases had no gene match. This chain's CDR3 is CASSIGTGRSPLHF. The CDR3 DNA reads TGTGCCAGTAGTATCGGGACAGGGCGCTCACCCCTCCACTTT.

In its sample, this clone was seen once. The chain uses TRBV5-1 and TRBJ1-4, with D unclear. CDR1 is SGHRS and CDR2 is YFSETQ in the germline V gene. V lost 2 bases and J lost 5, with 13 bases in between. This CDR3 region has 15 residues. The CDR3 region is CASSFGRLTNEKLFF. In DNA form, the CDR3 reads TGCGCCAGCAGCTTTGGTCGTCTGACAAATGAAAAACTGTTTTTT.

Only a few counts were recorded for this clone. The chain carries TRBV7-9 and TRBJ1-1; a possible D gene is TRBD1 (6 bases). In germline, CDR1 is SEHNR, CDR2 FQNEAQ (reference sequence). The CDR3 extends over 15 amino acids. Trimming pared 4 bases from V and 4 bases from J, leaving 16 bases between. The CDR3 DNA follows: TGTGCCAGCAGCTCCCAGGGGCCTGATTCCACTGAAGCTTTCTTT. Translated: CASSSQGPDSTEAFF.

The rearrangement uses TRBV4-1 and TRBJ1-3; D is possibly TRBD1 (6 bases). The germline gives CDR1 MGHRA, CDR2 YSYEKL. The V end was cut by 9 bases, the J end by 4 bases, with 19 bases between. This CDR3 is built from 15 residues. The CDR3: CARPLRGGRGNTIYF. CDR3 DNA: TGCGCCAGGCCATTGCGGGGGGGCAGGGGAAACACCATATATTTT.

The chain combines TRBV13 with TRBJ1-4; 8 bases agree with TRBD1. Unmatched junction bases numbered 13, after V lost 2 bases and J lost 5 bases. The CDR3 loop spans 18 amino acids. The V gene's germline CDR1 is PRHDT and CDR2 FYEKMQ (reference sequence). This chain's CDR3 is CASSLLTQGASPNEKLFF. In DNA, the CDR3 is TGTGCCAGCAGCTTATTAACGCAGGGGGCTTCCCCAAATGAAAAACTGTTTTTT. The complete variable domain, with remaining parts taken from reference TRBV13 and TRBJ1-4, reads AAGVIQSPRHLIKEKRETATLKCYPIPRHDTVYWYQQGPGQDPQFLISFYEKMQSDKGSIPDRFSAQQFSDYHSELNMSSLELGDSALYFCASSLLTQGASPNEKLFFGSGTQLSVL.

The V and J genes are TRBV30 and TRBJ1-6; D remains unclear. The CDR3 sequence is 13 residues long. The germline gives CDR1 GTSNPN, CDR2 SVGIG (reference sequence). Trimming cost V 2 bases and J 8 bases, with 10 bases left between them. CDR3 DNA: TGTGCCTGGAGTCCGGGGTTATATTCACCCCTCCACTTT. As protein: CAWSPGLYSPLHF.

The V call is TRBV29-1, the J call TRBJ1-4; no firm D call. CDR1 is SQVTM, CDR2 ANQGSEA, per germline. Trimming shortened V by 6 bases and J by 3 bases, and 11 bases separated the two germline ends. There are 13 residues in the CDR3. In DNA form, the CDR3 reads TGCAGCGTCCAACGAGGGCCTAATGAAAAACTGTTTTTT. Amino acids: CSVQRGPNEKLFF.

The CDR3 reads CASSPSGGTYNEQFF. The DNA for the CDR3 is TGTGCCAGCAGCCCAAGCGGGGGCACCTACAATGAGCAGTTCTTC. The gene calls are TRBV9 and TRBJ2-1, with 8 bases that match TRBD2. The CDR3 contains 15 residues. From germline, CDR1 is SGDLS and CDR2 YYNGEE. After removal of 4 bases from V and 2 bases from J, the junction contained 5 bases not matched to a gene. The full variable domain, with the rest looked up from reference TRBV9 and TRBJ2-1, is DSGVTQTPKHLITATGQRVTLRCSPRSGDLSVYWYQQSLDQGLQFLIQYYNGEERAKGNILERFSAQQFPDLHSELNLSSLELGDSALYFCASSPSGGTYNEQFFGPGTRLTVL.

The V gene is TRBV5-6, the J gene TRBJ1-2; TRBD1 might be the D (5 bases). This CDR3 is 15 amino acids long. V was shortened by 6 bases and J by 0 bases, with 15 bases between the two germline ends. Germline V CDR1 and CDR2: SGHDT, YYEEEE. The CDR3 coding sequence is TGTGCCAGCATCAAGGTCGGGGGGACTAACTATGGCTACACCTTC. This sequence encodes CASIKVGGTNYGYTF.

The chain combines TRBV7-2 with TRBJ1-3; D might be TRBD1 (6 bases). The CDR3 loop spans 15 amino acids. From germline, CDR1 is SGHTA and CDR2 FQGNSA. V gave up 0 bases and J gave up 4 bases, with 10 bases separating them. The DNA for the CDR3 is TGTGCCAGCAGCTTAGCGAGGGGGATCGGAAACACCATATATTTT. This codes for CASSLARGIGNTIYF.

The chain employs TRBV12-5 and TRBJ2-3, with 8 positions matching TRBD1. The V and J ends lost 6 bases and 0 bases, in that order; junction bases with no gene match: 5. In germline, CDR1 is LGHNT, CDR2 FRNRAP. The CDR3 runs 15 residues. The CDR3 sequence is CASGSGQGSTDTQYF. The CDR3 DNA reads as TGTGCTAGTGGAAGCGGACAGGGAAGCACAGATACGCAGTATTTT.

This clone has only one observation. This chain connects TRBV23-1 to TRBJ1-5, with D perhaps TRBD1 (6 bases). TRBV23-1 counts as an open reading frame of uncertain function. The V end lost 3 bases, the J end lost 2 bases, and 11 bases lay between the germline ends. This CDR3 region has 15 residues. CDR3 in amino acids: CASSQVRGGNQPQHF. CDR3 sequence (DNA): TGCGCCAGCAGTCAGGTCAGGGGAGGCAATCAGCCCCAGCATTTT.

The chain carries TRBV6-6 and TRBJ2-1; D is perhaps TRBD1 (5 bases). Germline CDR1 reads MNHNY; CDR2 reads SVGAGI (reference sequence). V dropped 6 bases and J dropped 7 bases, with 16 bases sitting between them. The CDR3 totals 14 residues. The CDR3 DNA follows: TGTGCCAGCAGCTCCCTGACAGTTGGGAATGAGCAGTTCTTC. The encoded protein is CASSSLTVGNEQFF.

This chain joins TRBV4-2 and TRBJ2-3; D is undetermined. With 0 bases removed from V and 3 bases from J, the gap between germline ends came to 10 bases. The CDR3 loop spans 15 amino acids. Germline lookup yields CDR1 LGHNA and CDR2 YNFKEQ. CDR3 sequence reads: CASSQDPLQTDTQYF. DNA of the CDR3: TGTGCCAGCAGCCAAGATCCCCTTCAGACAGATACGCAGTATTTT.

This chain uses TRBV7-9 with TRBJ2-1, with D hard to call. This CDR3 has 14 residues. Germline loops: CDR1 SEHNR, CDR2 FQNEAQ (reference sequence). V was cut by 1 base and J by 7 bases, with 11 bases left in between. For the CDR3, the DNA is TGTGCCAGCAGCTTAGGCGAGGTTATTAATGAGCAGTTCTTC. Its protein product is CASSLGEVINEQFF.

CDR3 DNA: TGTGCCAGCAGTCTCGACAGGGTGAACACTGAAGCTTTCTTT. Encoded protein: CASSLDRVNTEAFF. V gene TRBV6-2 or TRBV6-3 combines with J gene TRBJ1-1; 7 bases are shared with TRBD1. CDR1 is MNHEY and CDR2 is SVGEGT in the germline V gene. The trim removed 5 bases at V and 0 bases at J, leaving 3 bases unmatched. The length of the CDR3 is 14 residues.

This clone was found once. The chain joins TRBV12-3 or TRBV12-4 to TRBJ2-7; 11 bases are a match to TRBD2. CDR3 length equals 13 residues. After removal of 5 bases from V and 7 bases from J, the junction contained 4 bases not matched to a gene. In nucleotides, the CDR3 is TGTGCCAGCAGTACCAGACTAGCGGGAGAGCAGTACTTC. Amino acids: CASSTRLAGEQYF.